The rows below give T cell receptor beta chains drawn from one sample of a study of monozygotic twins with inflammatory bowel disease. For each CDR3 protein, TCRdb gives one entry from its re-call of the 5' RACE reads, without DNA. Its table records more than 350,000 distinct CDR3 sequences. The sequenced sample consisted of blood. The receptor source for this set is a human donor with ulcerative colitis or Crohn's disease, or a healthy co-twin of an affected twin (not recorded which). CDR3s include the opening cysteine and the closing phenylalanine or tryptophan.

TRBV4-3	TRBJ1-6	CASSQDRATPPLHF
TRBV14	TRBJ2-3	CASSHSTRLADTQYF
TRBV19	TRBJ2-4	CASVGQSAKNIQYF
TRBV20-1	TRBJ1-2	CSARDLLQGGGYTF
TRBV5-1	TRBJ2-7	CASSRLGSSSYEQYF
TRBV14	TRBJ1-1	CASSQGTGYYTEAFF
TRBV12-3/TRBV12-4	TRBJ1-1	CASSPRTGWGTEAFF
TRBV11-2	TRBJ2-1	CASKDWDLLDNEQFF
TRBV10-2	TRBJ2-3	CASSEEIAGVYTQYF
TRBV20-1	TRBJ2-7	CSASNPSATSGSSYEQYF
TRBV6-6	TRBJ1-1	CASRPRGNTEAFF
TRBV6-5	TRBJ2-7	CASSYSNRRYF
TRBV12-3/TRBV12-4	TRBJ2-1	CASSLGASGPYNEQFF
TRBV4-1	TRBJ2-7	CASSTPPGTSLYEQYF
TRBV19	TRBJ2-7	CASRPGQGAYEQYF
TRBV20-1	TRBJ2-3	CSARVPGGADTQYF
TRBV12-3/TRBV12-4	TRBJ1-2	CASSPRDASSYGYTF
TRBV5-5	TRBJ2-1	CASSRQGLAGVNEQFF
TRBV11-2	TRBJ2-1	CASSLLLSGTSGPSYNEQFF
TRBV6-1	TRBJ1-2	CASTIAGTANYGYTF
TRBV6-2/TRBV6-3	TRBJ1-1	CASRVQGSMRTEAFF
TRBV5-1	TRBJ2-3	CASSPGHRRTTDTQYF
TRBV24-1	TRBJ2-1	CATSDPTSSYNEQFF
TRBV10-3	TRBJ1-1	CAVLDRADGNTEAFF
TRBV20-1	TRBJ1-1	CSAPQAGRGLEAFF
TRBV5-1	TRBJ1-5	CASSWTGGSNQPQHF
TRBV4-1	TRBJ1-3	CASSQVGRGKYTGNTIYF
TRBV29-1	TRBJ2-1	CSVEGGPSSYNEQFF
TRBV20-1	TRBJ1-2	CSARSRTGPFYGYTF
TRBV3-1	TRBJ2-4	CASSQAEGSRLKNIQYF
TRBV12-3/TRBV12-4	TRBJ2-2	CASRATGGVETGELFF
TRBV15	TRBJ1-1	CATSRDEHRWGLMNTEAFF